This T cell receptor (beta chain) is drawn from a study of OX40 agonist ivuxolimab in advanced cancers. Only in-frame clones appear in the TCRdb table, and some are missing; sequencing was by immunoSEQ multiplex PCR. The sample yields 55,000 to 70,000 clones, roughly 82% seen once. Material: CD4+ or CD8+ T cells sorted from blood, obtained in a trial of the OX40 agonist ivuxolimab. The clonotype comes from an adult with an advanced solid tumor such as melanoma, head and neck, liver or kidney cancer.

In DNA, the CDR3 is TGTGCCAGCAGCCCCCGAGCCGGGGAGAGCACAGATACGCAGTATTTT. Its protein is CASSPRAGESTDTQYF. The chain uses TRBV9 and TRBJ2-3; D is perhaps TRBD2 (5 bases). This CDR3 comprises 16 residues. V was pared by 4 bases and J by 0 bases, with 15 bases between. CDR1 and CDR2 from the germline V gene are SGDLS and YYNGEE. The variable domain in full, with the rest retrieved from reference TRBV9 and TRBJ2-3, is DSGVTQTPKHLITATGQRVTLRCSPRSGDLSVYWYQQSLDQGLQFLIQYYNGEERAKGNILERFSAQQFPDLHSELNLSSLELGDSALYFCASSPRAGESTDTQYFGPGTRLTVL.